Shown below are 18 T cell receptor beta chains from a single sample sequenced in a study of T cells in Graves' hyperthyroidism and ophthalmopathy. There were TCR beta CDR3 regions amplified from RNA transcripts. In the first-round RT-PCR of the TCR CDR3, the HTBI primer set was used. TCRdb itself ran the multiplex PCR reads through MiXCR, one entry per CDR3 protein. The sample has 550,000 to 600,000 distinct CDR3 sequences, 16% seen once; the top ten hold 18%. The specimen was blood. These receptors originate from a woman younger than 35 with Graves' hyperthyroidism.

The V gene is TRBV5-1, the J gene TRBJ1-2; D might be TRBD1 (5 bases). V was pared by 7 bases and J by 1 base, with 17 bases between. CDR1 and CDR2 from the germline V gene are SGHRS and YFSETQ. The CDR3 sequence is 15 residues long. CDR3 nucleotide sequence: TGCGCCAGCCGAACAGGCCCCGGTAATAACTATGGCTACACCTTC. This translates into CASRTGPGNNYGYTF.

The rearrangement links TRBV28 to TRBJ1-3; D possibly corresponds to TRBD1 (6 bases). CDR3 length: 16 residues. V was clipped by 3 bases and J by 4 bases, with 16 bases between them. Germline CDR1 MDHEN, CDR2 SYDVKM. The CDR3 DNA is TGTGCCAGCAGTTTTGTACAGGGTCGAACCGGAAACACCATATATTTT. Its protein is CASSFVQGRTGNTIYF.

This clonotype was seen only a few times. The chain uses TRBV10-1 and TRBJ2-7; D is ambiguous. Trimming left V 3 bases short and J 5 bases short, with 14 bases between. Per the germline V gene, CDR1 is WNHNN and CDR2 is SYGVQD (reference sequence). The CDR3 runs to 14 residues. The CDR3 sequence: CASSDVGAAHEQYV. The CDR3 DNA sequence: TGCGCCAGCAGTGATGTAGGAGCTGCTCACGAGCAGTACGTC.

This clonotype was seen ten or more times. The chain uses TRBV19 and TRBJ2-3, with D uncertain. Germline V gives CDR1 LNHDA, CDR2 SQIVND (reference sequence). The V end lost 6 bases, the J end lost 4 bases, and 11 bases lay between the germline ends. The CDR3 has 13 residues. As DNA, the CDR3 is TGTGCCAGTAGCATCTCCTGGTCAGATACGCAGTATTTT. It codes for CASSISWSDTQYF. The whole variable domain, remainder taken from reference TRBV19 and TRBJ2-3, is DGGITQSPKYLFRKEGQNVTLSCEQNLNHDAMYWYRQDPGQGLRLIYYSQIVNDFQKGDIAEGYSVSREKKESFPLTVTSAQKNPTAFYLCASSISWSDTQYFGPGTRLTVL.

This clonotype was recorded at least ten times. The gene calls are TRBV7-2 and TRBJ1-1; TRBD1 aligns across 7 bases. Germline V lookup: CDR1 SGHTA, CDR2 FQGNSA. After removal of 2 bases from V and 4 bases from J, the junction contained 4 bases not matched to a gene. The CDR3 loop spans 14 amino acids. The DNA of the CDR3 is TGTGCCAGCAGCTTAAAGGGGGCGACCACTGAAGCTTTCTTT. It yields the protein CASSLKGATTEAFF.

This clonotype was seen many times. The CDR3, as DNA: TGTGCCAGCAAACGGGGAACAAGCTCCTACGAGCAGTACTTC. This encodes CASKRGTSSYEQYF. The genes are TRBV3-1 and TRBJ2-7, with TRBD2 as a possible D gene (5 bases). The CDR3 length is 14 residues. Germline V lookup: CDR1 LGHDT, CDR2 YNNKEL (reference sequence). The V end lost 7 bases, the J end lost 0 bases, and 13 bases lay between the germline ends.

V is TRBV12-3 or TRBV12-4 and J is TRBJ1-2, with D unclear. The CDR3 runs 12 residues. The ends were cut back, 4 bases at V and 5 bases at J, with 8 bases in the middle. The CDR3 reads CASSSGRYGYTF. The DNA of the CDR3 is TGTGCCAGCAGTTCCGGAAGATATGGCTACACCTTC.

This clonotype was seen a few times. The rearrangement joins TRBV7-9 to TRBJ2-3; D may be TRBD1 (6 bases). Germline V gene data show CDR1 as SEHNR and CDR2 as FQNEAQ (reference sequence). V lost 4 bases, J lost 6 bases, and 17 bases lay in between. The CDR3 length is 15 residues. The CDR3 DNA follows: TGTGCCAGCAGCTACCGGGACATATTTTCCGATACGCAGTATTTT. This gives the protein CASSYRDIFSDTQYF. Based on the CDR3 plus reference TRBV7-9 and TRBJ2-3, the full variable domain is DTGVSQNPRHKITKRGQNVTFRCDPISEHNRLYWYRQTLGQGPEFLTYFQNEAQLEKSRLLSDRFSAERPKGSFSTLEIQRTEQGDSAMYLCASSYRDIFSDTQYFGPGTRLTVL.

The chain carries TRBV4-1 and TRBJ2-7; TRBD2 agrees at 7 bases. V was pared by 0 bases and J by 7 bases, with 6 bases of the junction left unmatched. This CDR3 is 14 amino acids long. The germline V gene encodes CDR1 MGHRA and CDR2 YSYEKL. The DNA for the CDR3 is TGCGCCAGCAGCCAAGAGGGGGGACTAAGGGAGCAGTACTTC. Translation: CASSQEGGLREQYF.

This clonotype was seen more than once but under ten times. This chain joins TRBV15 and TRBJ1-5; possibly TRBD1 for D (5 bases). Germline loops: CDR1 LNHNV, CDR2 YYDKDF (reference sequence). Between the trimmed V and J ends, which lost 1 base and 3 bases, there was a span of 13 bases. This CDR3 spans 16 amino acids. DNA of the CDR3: TGTGCCACCAGCAGAGGTCATGGGGGGAACAATCAGCCCCAGCATTTT. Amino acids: CATSRGHGGNNQPQHF.

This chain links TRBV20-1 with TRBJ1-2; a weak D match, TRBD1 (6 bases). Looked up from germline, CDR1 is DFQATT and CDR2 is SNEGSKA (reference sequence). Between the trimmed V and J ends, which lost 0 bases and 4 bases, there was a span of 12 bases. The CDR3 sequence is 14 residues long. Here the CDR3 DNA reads TGCAGTGCTAGAGATCATAGGGGGAGCTATGGCTACACCTTC. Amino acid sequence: CSARDHRGSYGYTF.

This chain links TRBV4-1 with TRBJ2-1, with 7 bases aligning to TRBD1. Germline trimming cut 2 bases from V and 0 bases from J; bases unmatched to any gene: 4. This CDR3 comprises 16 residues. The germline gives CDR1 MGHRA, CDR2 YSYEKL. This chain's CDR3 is CASSQTGTASYNEQFF. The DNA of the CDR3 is TGCGCCAGCAGCCAAACCGGGACAGCCTCCTACAATGAGCAGTTCTTC.

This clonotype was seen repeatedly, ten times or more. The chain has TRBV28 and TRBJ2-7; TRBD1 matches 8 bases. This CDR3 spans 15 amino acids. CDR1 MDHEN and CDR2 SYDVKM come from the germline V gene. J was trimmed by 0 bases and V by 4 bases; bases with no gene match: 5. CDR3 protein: CASSSRTGNSYEQYF. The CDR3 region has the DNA TGTGCCAGCAGTTCTCGGACAGGGAACTCCTACGAGCAGTACTTC.

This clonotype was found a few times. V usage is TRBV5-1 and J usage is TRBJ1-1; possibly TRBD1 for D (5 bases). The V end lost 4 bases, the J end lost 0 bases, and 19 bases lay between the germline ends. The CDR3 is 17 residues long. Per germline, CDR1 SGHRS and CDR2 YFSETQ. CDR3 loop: CASSLTGTATLNTEAFF. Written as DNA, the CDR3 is TGCGCCAGCAGCCTTACCGGGACCGCGACATTGAACACTGAAGCTTTCTTT. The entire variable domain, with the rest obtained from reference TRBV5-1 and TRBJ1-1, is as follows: KAGVTQTPRYLIKTRGQQVTLSCSPISGHRSVSWYQQTPGQGLQFLFEYFSETQRNKGNFPGRFSGRQFSNSRSEMNVSTLELGDSALYLCASSLTGTATLNTEAFFGQGTRLTVV.

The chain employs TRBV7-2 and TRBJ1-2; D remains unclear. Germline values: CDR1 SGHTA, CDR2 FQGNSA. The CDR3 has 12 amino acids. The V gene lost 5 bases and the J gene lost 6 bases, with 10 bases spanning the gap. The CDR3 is CASSRQSNGYTF. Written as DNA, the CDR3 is TGTGCCAGCAGCCGACAAAGTAATGGCTACACCTTC.

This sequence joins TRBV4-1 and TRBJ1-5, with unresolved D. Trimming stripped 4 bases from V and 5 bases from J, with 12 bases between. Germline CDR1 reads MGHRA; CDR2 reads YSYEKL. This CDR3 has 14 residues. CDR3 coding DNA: TGCGCCAGCAGCCGTTGGCCCGTCGATCAGCCCCAGCATTTT. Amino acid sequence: CASSRWPVDQPQHF.

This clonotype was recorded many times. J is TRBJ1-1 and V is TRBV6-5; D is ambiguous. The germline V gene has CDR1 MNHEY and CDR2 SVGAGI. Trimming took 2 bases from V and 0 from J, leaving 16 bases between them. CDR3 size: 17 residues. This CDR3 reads CASSYGRRSRVNTEAFF. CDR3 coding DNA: TGTGCCAGCAGTTACGGGCGGAGATCGAGGGTGAACACTGAAGCTTTCTTT.

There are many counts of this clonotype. The CDR3 sequence: CASSLRADYGYTF. The CDR3 DNA reads as TGTGCCAGCAGCTTACGCGCGGACTATGGCTACACCTTC. The J gene is TRBJ1-2, the V gene TRBV7-9; D gene uncertain. Trimming cost V 2 bases and J 3 bases, with 7 bases left between them. Germline assignment: CDR1 SEHNR and CDR2 FQNEAQ (reference sequence). The CDR3 totals 13 residues.